This T cell receptor beta chain was obtained from a study of blood T cells in healthy people across ages. Primers used in a second PCR of about 6 to 12 cycles were a sample-barcoded 5' primer and a J-beta primer mix. One entry per CDR3 protein, called by TCRdb with MiXCR from the 5' RACE reads. The sample carries 980,000 or so distinct CDR3 sequences, around 48% recorded once. At least ten counts were recorded for this clonotype. The CDR3 length is 15 residues. Trimming pared 5 bases from V and 3 bases from J, leaving 14 bases between. The sequence came from a man younger than 45 in good health. This chain links TRBV12-3 or TRBV12-4 with TRBJ1-5; D unresolved. The sequenced sample was blood. CDR3 sequence reads: CASSPTRGFNQPQHF. DNA of the CDR3: TGTGCCAGCAGTCCCACTCGAGGCTTCAATCAGCCCCAGCATTTT.